Detailed here is one T cell receptor beta chain. The count of this clone is one. It lacks a known antigen. No qualities accompany the bases; no much larger clone lies one base away. The source of the sample is a study of cytomegalovirus exposure and HLA in healthy donors (dated by TCRdb to 2017 to 2019). As for the study more broadly: According to an earlier analysis of several hundred of the donors, about 179 million T cells yielded 90 million to 140 million unique TCR beta sequences and more than 250 Gb of sequence data. The later analysis used no new phenotypic data to find candidate immune exposures, relying instead on TCR beta sequences and their occurrence across donors. Besides the first cohort of more than 650 subjects, a separate validation cohort made up of about 120 different subjects was used. Roughly 300 gigabases of sequencing data and tens of millions of unique TCR sequences were included in an early release covering under 650 HLA-typed donors. Every discovery cohort repertoire had been produced on one sequencing platform. Using immunosequencing, the study profiled T cell repertoires from 500 to 800 subjects and related those repertoires to cytomegalovirus serostatus. On average, around 200,000 unique TCR beta nucleotide sequences were sequenced per donor among 300 to 500 genotyped donors of the cohort, with roughly a sixth of those sequences being non-productive. To decide whether each TCR beta V gene segment behaved as functional or pseudogenic, an earlier analysis of 587 of the donors relied on high-throughput TCR beta sequencing. The aim of the study was to test whether cataloging public T cell receptors could identify signatures of past pathogen exposure. High-throughput TCR immunosequencing, statistical association of individual TCRs with disease status, and machine learning were combined to predict cytomegalovirus infection status. In a later analysis, previously published TCR beta repertoires from 600 to 850 donors were re-analyzed and high-resolution HLA genotyping was added so that TCR occurrence patterns could be studied. Among the approximately 400 genotyped donors, around 81% belonged to the genetic ancestry cluster associated with self-reported Caucasian donors. Typing coverage varied by locus: roughly 629-640 donors for A, B, C, DRB1 and DQB1; about 520 for DQA1; over 600 for DPA1; approximately 450 for DPB1. A later genetic analysis took genome-wide SNP genotypes for about 65% of the 666 donors and used that subset as a discovery cohort. Donor age, sex, ethnicity and CMV serostatus were compiled alongside the repertoire data. A few DR-DQ haplotypes were treated as single units for association and clustering because of strong linkage in the cohort. Class I and class II HLA loci were covered by the typing at four-digit resolution.

The germline V gene (reference sequence) supplies CDR1 LNHDA and CDR2 SQIVND. V loses 5 bases at its end and J loses 2 bases; junction bases beyond the gene matches: 4. Its CDR3 holds 14 amino acids, cysteine through phenylalanine. Only the CDR3 DNA stays, 42 bases, in frame from base 1. Libraries came from the immunoSEQ multiplex PCR assay. The multiplex PCR relied on a mix of 60 forward primers for TCR Vbeta segments and 13 reverse primers for TCR Jbeta segments. A multiplex PCR assay on genomic DNA amplified the CDR3 region of rearranged TCR beta genes. The Illumina HiSeq System was used to sequence the amplified TCR beta libraries as 87-base-pair reads. Per the source publication's procedure: Across the 700 or so repertoires, a later analysis counted some 81 million unique TCR beta chains, 9 million to 14 million of which were shared by at least two donors. A nearest-neighbor algorithm error-corrected the raw reads and collapsed the reads into unique sequences, merging closely related sequences to remove PCR and sequencing errors. V, D and J gene segments were assigned by aligning CDR3 sequences to IMGT reference sequences. For a sequence to be retained, a match of at least six nucleotides to both a V gene segment and a J gene segment was required. A rearrangement was called productive if the CDR3 had no stop codons and remained in frame with V and J, and every other rearrangement was called non-productive. CDR3 was defined by IMGT convention, running from the second conserved V-encoded cysteine to the conserved J-encoded phenylalanine. The earlier analysis of about 590 of the donors excluded sequences that lacked an unambiguous match to a single V gene segment. An earlier analysis of just under 600 of the donors called V segments functional above 56.7% productive rearrangements and segregating when the between-donor standard deviation exceeded 5%. A statistical classification framework was built to diagnose cytomegalovirus status from the catalog of TCR beta chain sequences. A later analysis assigned V and J genes by comparing TCR nucleotide sequences with IMGT/GENE-DB human TR gene sequences. Using the TCRdist pipeline, a later analysis assigned CDR3 sequences along with most-parsimonious VDJ recombination scenarios. In a later analysis, each TCR beta chain was defined by its CDR3 amino acid sequence together with its V-gene family, and reads lacking a unique V-gene family were excluded. As a way to deal with suspected cross-contamination and a sequencing artifact, a later analysis dropped roughly 600 nucleotide sequences that were highly shared and had low generation probability. In a later analysis, a clonal expansion index was calculated for each public chain from normalized within-repertoire ranks of inferred template counts. Generation probabilities in a later analysis came from a VDJ recombination model fitted to out-of-frame rearrangements, and those results were checked against IGoR. In a later analysis, TCR-TCR, TCR-HLA and TCR-CMV co-occurrence was scored with hypergeometric tests, and a repertoire-size bias correction was applied to TCR pairs. In a later analysis, false discovery rates were estimated by permuting HLA or CMV assignments 20 times. A later analysis grouped co-occurring TCRs with DBSCAN, adding TCRdist sequence similarity when clustering within HLA-allele-positive subsets. Co-occurrence clustering excluded repertoires with fewer than 30,000 or more than 120,000 public chains, plus five with anomalous nucleotide sharing. Drawn from immuneACCESS, this table holds only the in-frame rearrangements with V and J called that TCRdb kept. Clones are partly lost; checked studies trace under half to an unresolved V gene and leave the rest unexplained. D and trimming were read from the DNA, whereas the V and J calls and clone size are those reported in that table. The sample table holds approximately 110,000 clones, of which around two thirds were seen once. In total, the top ten clones hold around 4.8% of the sample.

The paper as a whole reports these results and caveats: Correlated functional status among segregating V segments might reflect linkage disequilibrium, but an unknown experimental factor could not be ruled out. In this cohort, only TCR beta chains were sequenced, and detectable features were limited by the absence of alpha or paired-chain data. The earlier analysis of almost 600 of the donors excluded some 16 rarely observed V segments, including chromosome 9 orphons, because counts were too low. A cluster of highly shared sequence variants was judged likely to be a technical artifact of the sequencing pipeline. Sequencing depth was assumed to be roughly uniform across donors in the presence/absence analyses, though that assumption may not hold. Across donors, most TCR sequences were observed very rarely, whereas some public TCRs were present in many individuals. A later genetic analysis associated a missense DCLRE1C variant with V-gene and J-gene trimming of TCR beta chains, and an independent cohort replicated the association. In a later analysis, TCR association rates were found to vary across HLA loci, with the most associated TCRs seen for DRB1 alleles and the fewest for HLA-C alleles. When HLA alleles, especially DR and DQ, strongly co-occurred, TCR associations were difficult to assign to individual alleles. A further reported finding was that TCR beta sequences accurately predicted the HLA-A and HLA-B alleles for most subjects in the first cohort. Because HLA typing was missing for some donors at each locus, association tests included only the typed subset. In a later genetic analysis, fewer N-insertions in productive TCRs were reported among donors in an Asian-associated ancestry cluster than the roughly 700-donor mean. According to a later analysis, parvovirus B19, influenza, CMV and Epstein-Barr virus appeared linked to several top co-occurrence clusters. According to the authors, the approach could potentially be generalized to other disease states and immunological phenotypes. Some IMGT-functional V segments, including TRBV6-2 and TRBV6-3, could not be told apart with the 87-base-pair reads, so those segments were excluded. The classifier was reported to diagnose cytomegalovirus status with high specificity and sensitivity in both the original and validation cohorts. Most CMV-associated TCR beta chains appeared to be HLA-restricted in a later analysis, and the HLA associations seemed to be driven largely by CMV exposure. A later analysis associated about 17,000 TCR beta sequences with specific HLA alleles at a false discovery rate of 0.05. The only immune exposure information available for the cohort was CMV serostatus. The study listed 150 to 200 TCR beta chains as associated with cytomegalovirus. In an earlier analysis of roughly 560 of the donors, most TCR beta V segments were observed in productive rearrangements about 87% or about 30% of the time, broadly matching IMGT annotations. Compared with equally common non-associated chains, HLA-associated TCR beta chains in a later analysis were more clonally expanded and had lower generation probabilities. Three of the identified cytomegalovirus-associated TCR beta chains were confirmed in vitro to be specific for cytomegalovirus antigens.

The cohort comprised around 690 healthy bone marrow donors. At the time of sampling, all cohort members were nominally healthy, though unrecorded immune exposures were likely present. The donor tested CMV seropositive and was one of the 289 seropositive cohort members. A peripheral blood sample was collected from each donor, and TCR beta sequencing was performed on peripheral blood mononuclear cells. The Qiagen DNeasy Blood Extraction Kit was used to extract genomic DNA from the blood cell samples. The V and J segments used are TRBV19 and TRBJ2-3, and TRBD2 matches 7 of the central bases. Sequencing was carried out using PBMCs. The receptor was isolated from a man between 60 and 75 years old in good health and CMV-seropositive. The DNA sequence is given as TGTGCCAGTAGTTGGGGGGGTTCCACAGATACGCAGTATTTT. This gives the protein CASSWGGSTDTQYF.